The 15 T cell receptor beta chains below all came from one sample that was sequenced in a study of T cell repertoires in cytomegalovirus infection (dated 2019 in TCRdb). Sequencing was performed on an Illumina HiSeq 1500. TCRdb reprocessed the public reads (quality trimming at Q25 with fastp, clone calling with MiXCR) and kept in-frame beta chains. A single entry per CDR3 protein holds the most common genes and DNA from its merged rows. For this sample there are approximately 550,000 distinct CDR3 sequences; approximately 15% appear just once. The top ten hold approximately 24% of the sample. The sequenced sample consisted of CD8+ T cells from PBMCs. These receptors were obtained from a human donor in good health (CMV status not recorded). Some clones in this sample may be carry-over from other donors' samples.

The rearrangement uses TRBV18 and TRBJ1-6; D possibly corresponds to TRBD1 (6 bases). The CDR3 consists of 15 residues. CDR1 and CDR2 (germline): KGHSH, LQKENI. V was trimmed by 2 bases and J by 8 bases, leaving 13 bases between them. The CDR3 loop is CASSPVGAVYSPLHF. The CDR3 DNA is TGTGCCAGCTCACCAGTGGGGGCCGTTTATTCACCCCTCCACTTT.

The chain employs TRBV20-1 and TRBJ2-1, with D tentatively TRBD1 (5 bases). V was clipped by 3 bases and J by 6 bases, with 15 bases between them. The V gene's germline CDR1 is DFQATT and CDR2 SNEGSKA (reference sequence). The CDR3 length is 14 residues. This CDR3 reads CSARGLERLNEQFF. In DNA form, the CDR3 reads TGCAGTGCTAGGGGGCTAGAACGCCTCAATGAGCAGTTCTTC.

The CDR3 spells CASSYSGTDNYTF. The CDR3 DNA follows: TGTGCCAGCAGTTACTCCGGGACGGATAATTACACCTTC. The V call is TRBV6-6, the J call TRBJ1-2; tentative D call: TRBD1 (5 bases). V was pared by 0 bases and J by 11 bases, with 13 bases between. This CDR3 is 13 amino acids long. Germline values: CDR1 MNHNY, CDR2 SVGAGI (reference sequence).

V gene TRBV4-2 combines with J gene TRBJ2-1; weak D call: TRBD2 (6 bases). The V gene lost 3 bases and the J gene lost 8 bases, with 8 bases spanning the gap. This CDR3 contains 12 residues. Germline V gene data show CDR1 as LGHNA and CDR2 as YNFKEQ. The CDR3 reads CASSHSSDEQFF. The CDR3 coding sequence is TGTGCCAGCAGCCATTCTAGCGATGAGCAGTTCTTC.

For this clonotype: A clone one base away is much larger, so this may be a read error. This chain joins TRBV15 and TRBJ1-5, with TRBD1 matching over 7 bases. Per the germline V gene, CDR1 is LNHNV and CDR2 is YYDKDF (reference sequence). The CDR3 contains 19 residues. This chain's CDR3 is CAPSSIQLGTVYSNQPQHF. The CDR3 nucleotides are TGTGCCCCCAGCAGCATACAACTAGGGACAGTCTATAGCAATCAGCCCCAGCATTTT.

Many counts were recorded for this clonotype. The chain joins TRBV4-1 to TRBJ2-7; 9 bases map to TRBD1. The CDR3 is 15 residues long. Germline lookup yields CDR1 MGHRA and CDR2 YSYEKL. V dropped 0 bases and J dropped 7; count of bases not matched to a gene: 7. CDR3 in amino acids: CASSQDSQGAMEQYF. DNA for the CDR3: TGCGCCAGCAGCCAAGATTCACAGGGGGCAATGGAGCAGTACTTC.

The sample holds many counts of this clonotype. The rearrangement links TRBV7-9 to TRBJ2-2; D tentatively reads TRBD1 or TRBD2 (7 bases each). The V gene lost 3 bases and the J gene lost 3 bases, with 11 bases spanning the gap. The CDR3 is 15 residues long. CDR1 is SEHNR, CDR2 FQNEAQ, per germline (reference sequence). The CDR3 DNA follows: TGTGCCAGCAGCTTTCAGGGGGGGGACACCGGGGAGCTGTTTTTT. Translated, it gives CASSFQGGDTGELFF.

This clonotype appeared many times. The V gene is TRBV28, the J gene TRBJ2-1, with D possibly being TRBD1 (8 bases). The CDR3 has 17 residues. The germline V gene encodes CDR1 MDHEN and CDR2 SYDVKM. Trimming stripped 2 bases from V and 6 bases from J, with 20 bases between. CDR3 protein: CASSLREDRAGVNEQFF. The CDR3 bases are TGTGCCAGCAGTTTAAGGGAGGACAGGGCGGGGGTCAATGAGCAGTTCTTC.

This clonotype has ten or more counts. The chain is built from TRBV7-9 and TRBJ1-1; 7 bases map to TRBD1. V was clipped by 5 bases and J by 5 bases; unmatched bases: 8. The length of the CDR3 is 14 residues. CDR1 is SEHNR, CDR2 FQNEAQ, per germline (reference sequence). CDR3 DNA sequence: TGTGCCAGCAGCCCCCAGGGGGTATGGACTGAAGCTTTCTTT. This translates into CASSPQGVWTEAFF.

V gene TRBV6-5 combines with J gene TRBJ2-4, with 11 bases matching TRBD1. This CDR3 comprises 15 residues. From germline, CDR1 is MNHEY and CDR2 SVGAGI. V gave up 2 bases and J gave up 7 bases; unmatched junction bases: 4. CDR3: CASSYGTGGLNIQYF. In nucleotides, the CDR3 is TGTGCCAGCAGTTACGGGACAGGGGGTCTCAACATTCAGTACTTC.

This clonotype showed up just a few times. CDR3 DNA sequence: TGTGCCAGCAGCCCTGACCCGGGACTAGTGTTGTACAATGAGCAGTTCTTC. This translates into CASSPDPGLVLYNEQFF. The V gene is TRBV27, the J gene TRBJ2-1; TRBD2 matches at 8 bases. Germline V gives CDR1 MNHEY, CDR2 SMNVEV (reference sequence). V dropped 6 bases and J dropped 4; count of bases not matched to a gene: 14. CDR3 length: 17 amino acids.

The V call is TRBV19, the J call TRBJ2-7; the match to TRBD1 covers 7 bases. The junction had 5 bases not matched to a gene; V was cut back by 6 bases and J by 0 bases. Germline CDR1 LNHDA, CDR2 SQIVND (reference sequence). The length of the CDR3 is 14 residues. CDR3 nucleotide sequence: TGTGCCAGTAGGGAAGGGGGCCCCTCCTACGAGCAGTACTTC. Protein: CASREGGPSYEQYF.

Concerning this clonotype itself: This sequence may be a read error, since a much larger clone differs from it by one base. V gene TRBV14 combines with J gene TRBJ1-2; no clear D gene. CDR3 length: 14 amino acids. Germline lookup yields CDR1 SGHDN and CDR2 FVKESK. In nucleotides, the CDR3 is TGTGCCAGCAGACAAGATGGCCCCCTGGGGGGCTACACCTTC. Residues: CASRQDGPLGGYTF.

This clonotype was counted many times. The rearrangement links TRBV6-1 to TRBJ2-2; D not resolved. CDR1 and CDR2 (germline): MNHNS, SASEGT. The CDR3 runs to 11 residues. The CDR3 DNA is TGTGCGGCCCAGAACACCGGGGAGCTGTTTTTT. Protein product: CAAQNTGELFF.

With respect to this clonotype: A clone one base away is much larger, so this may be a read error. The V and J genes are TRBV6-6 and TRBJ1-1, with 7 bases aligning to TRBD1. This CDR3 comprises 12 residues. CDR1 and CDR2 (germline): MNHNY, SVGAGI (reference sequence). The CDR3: CTSKQGPPEAFF. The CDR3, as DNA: TGTACCAGCAAACAGGGGCCCCCTGAAGCTTTCTTT.